The 2 T cell receptor beta chains reported below all come from one sample, sequenced in a study of PD-1 blockade in classical Hodgkin lymphoma (dated by TCRdb to 2019 to 2021). Library preparation employed the immunoSEQ multiplex PCR assay. The source is immuneACCESS, and TCRdb retained only in-frame sequences with V and J called. Part of the clones is not carried over; for the studies checked, unresolved V genes explain less than half of this, and the remainder is unexplained. In this sample the table shows around 50,000 clones, under 80% of which occur a single time. Together, the top ten hold approximately 12% of the sample. The time point tag for this specimen amounts to: cycle 4 day 1 (C4D1), after five to seven weeks of nivolumab. Every trial patient had relapsed following autologous stem cell transplantation, and prior brentuximab vedotin exposure was what differed among cohorts A, B and C.

The material sequenced was peripheral blood mononuclear cells (PBMCs), taken before the fourth cycle of nivolumab. The receptors originated from a human donor with classical Hodgkin lymphoma.

The CDR3 DNA reads TGTGCCAGCAGCTTTGCAGGGAGGGGCACTGAAGCTTTCTTT. It translates to CASSFAGRGTEAFF. The genes are TRBV7-2 and TRBJ1-1; D may be TRBD1 (5 bases). V lost 3 bases and J 4 bases, leaving 12 bases between the germline ends. The CDR3 has 14 residues. The V gene's germline CDR1 is SGHTA and CDR2 FQGNSA.

V and J are TRBV28 and TRBJ2-3; D possibly corresponds to TRBD1 (5 bases). There are 12 residues in the CDR3. Germline V gives CDR1 MDHEN, CDR2 SYDVKM. Trimming pared 3 bases from V and 8 bases from J, leaving 9 bases between. CDR3 bases: TGTGCCAGCAGTTTCTTAGGGGTTACGCAGTATTTT. It codes for CASSFLGVTQYF.